This T cell receptor beta chain was sequenced during a study of radiation and T cells in renal cell carcinoma. On the study more broadly: Nephrectomy followed 15 Gy stereotactic body radiation by 4 weeks. General study results and limits: No pretreatment tumor biopsies were available for baseline clonotypes.

As regards this clone: Its antigen is undetermined. An end of the junction differs from the germline gene, which may be a read error.

CDR3 length: 14 residues. Germline V gene sequence: CDR1 PRHDT, CDR2 FYEKMQ (reference sequence). Time point defined: baseline pretreatment blood. Treatment defined: 15 Gy SBRT to primary tumor, nephrectomy 4 weeks later. This renal cell carcinoma was of the clear cell type. Here immunoSEQ multiplex PCR was the method, and the copy in TCRdb shows in-frame clones only, minus some. This sample has roughly 53,000 clones, with 83% found just once. Specimen: blood, collected from a patient whose treatment included radiotherapy and nephrectomy. The genes are TRBV13 and TRBJ2-1, with D perhaps matching TRBD2 (6 bases). This sequence was found in a woman aged 65 to 85 with renal cell carcinoma. The CDR3 DNA sequence: TGTGCCAGCAGCGGCGGGACTCCTAAAGGTGAGCTGTTCTTC. It is translated as CASSGGTPKGELFF.